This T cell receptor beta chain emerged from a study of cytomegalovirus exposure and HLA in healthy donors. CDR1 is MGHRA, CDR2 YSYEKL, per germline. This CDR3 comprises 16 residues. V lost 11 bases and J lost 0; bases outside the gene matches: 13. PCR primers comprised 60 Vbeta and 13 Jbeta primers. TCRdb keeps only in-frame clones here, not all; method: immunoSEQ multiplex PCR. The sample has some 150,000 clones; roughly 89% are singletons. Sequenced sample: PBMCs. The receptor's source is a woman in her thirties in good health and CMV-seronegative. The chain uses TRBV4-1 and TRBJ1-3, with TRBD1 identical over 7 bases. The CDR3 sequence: CAGGDPTGSSGNTIYF. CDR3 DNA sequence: TGCGCCGGAGGGGACCCGACAGGGAGCTCTGGAAACACCATATATTTT.